The table lists the clone carrying this T cell receptor beta chain with a few counts. Its antigen is as yet unknown. These data come from a study of T cell repertoires in cytomegalovirus infection. Across the whole study: It can be stated that public TCR beta signatures indicated CMV infection as well as a matching HLA type. Whole-study findings and limits: CMV carriers with the relevant HLA were identified by cumulative public TCR beta family frequency.

MiXCR was run by TCRdb on the reads, yielding one entry per CDR3 protein. The sample shows some 400,000 distinct CDR3 sequences, approximately 32% of them seen only once. This CDR3 contains 14 residues. Germline CDR1 reads SGDLS; CDR2 reads YYNGEE. With 0 bases removed from V and 4 bases from J, the gap between germline ends came to 8 bases. The receptor was isolated from a human donor in good health (CMV status not recorded). Some clones in this sample may be carry-over from other donors' samples. The chain employs TRBV9 and TRBJ1-3; the D is unclear. Sequenced material: PBMCs. The chain's CDR3 is CASSVAERGNTIYF. CDR3 nucleotide sequence: TGTGCCAGCAGCGTAGCGGAAAGGGGAAACACCATATATTTT.